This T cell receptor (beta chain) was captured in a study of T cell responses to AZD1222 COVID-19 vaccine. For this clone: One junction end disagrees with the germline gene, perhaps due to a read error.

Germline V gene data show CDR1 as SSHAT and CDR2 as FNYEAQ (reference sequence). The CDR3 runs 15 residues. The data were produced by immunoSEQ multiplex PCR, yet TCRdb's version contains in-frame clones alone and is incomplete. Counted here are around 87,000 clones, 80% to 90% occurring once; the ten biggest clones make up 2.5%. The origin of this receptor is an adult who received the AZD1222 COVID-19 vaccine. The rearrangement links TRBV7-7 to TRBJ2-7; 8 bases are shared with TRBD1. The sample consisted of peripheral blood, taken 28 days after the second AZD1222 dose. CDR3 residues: CASSSGQGPTYEQYF. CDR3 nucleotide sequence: TGTGCTAGCAGCTCCGGACAGGGCCCGACCTACGAGCAGTACTTC.